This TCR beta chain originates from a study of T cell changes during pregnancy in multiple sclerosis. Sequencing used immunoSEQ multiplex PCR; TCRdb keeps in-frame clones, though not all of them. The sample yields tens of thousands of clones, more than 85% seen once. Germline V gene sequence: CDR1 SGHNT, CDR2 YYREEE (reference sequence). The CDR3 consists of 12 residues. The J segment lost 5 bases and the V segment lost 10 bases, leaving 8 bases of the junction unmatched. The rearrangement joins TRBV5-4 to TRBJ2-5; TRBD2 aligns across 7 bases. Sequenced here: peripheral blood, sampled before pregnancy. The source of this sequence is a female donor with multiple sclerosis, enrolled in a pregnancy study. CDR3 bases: TGTGCCTGGGGGAGGGAGTACGAGACCCAGTACTTC. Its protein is CAWGREYETQYF. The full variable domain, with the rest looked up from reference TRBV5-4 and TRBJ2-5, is ETGVTQSPTHLIKTRGQQVTLRCSSQSGHNTVSWYQQALGQGPQFIFQYYREEENGRGNFPPRFSGLQFPNYSSELNVNALELDDSALYLCAWGREYETQYFGPGTRLLVL.